Listed below are T cell receptor beta chains from one sample, sequenced in a study of CXCR3-negative and CXCR3-positive naive CD8 T cells. From the 5' RACE reads, TCRdb lists one entry per CDR3 protein and no DNA. The specimen's table records about 57,000 distinct CDR3 sequences. Sample: naive CXCR3+ CD8+ T cells from blood. All receptors derive from a human donor in good health. Some clones in this sample may be carry-over from other donors' samples. The CDR3 runs from the conserved cysteine through the conserved F or W.

cdr3_aa	j_call	v_call	cdr3_length
CASSTPWGRDYEQYF	TRBJ2-7	TRBV7-9	15
CASSSGISSTDTQYF	TRBJ2-3	TRBV3-1	15
CSAREAGRAGESYEQYF	TRBJ2-7	TRBV20-1	17
CASSENRDLMGGELFF	TRBJ2-2	TRBV7-3	16
CSVEGTPPSYEQYF	TRBJ2-7	TRBV29-1	14
CASSSRSRMNTEAFF	TRBJ1-1	TRBV28	15
CSVDSGPHRTEAFF	TRBJ1-1	TRBV29-1	14
CASSPPGTVVNIQYF	TRBJ2-4	TRBV18	15
CSVEAREREQYF	TRBJ2-7	TRBV29-1	12
CSAFDSNYGYTF	TRBJ1-2	TRBV20-1	12
CASSSLGGAAGEQFF	TRBJ2-1	TRBV11-3	15
CATGDRTHTDTQYF	TRBJ2-3	TRBV10-3	14
CAGLTVGDSPLHF	TRBJ1-6	TRBV6-5	13
CASSFEVGGVDAAFF	TRBJ1-1	TRBV27	15
CASRLTSGSSYEQYF	TRBJ2-7	TRBV5-1	15
CASSTTRYEQYF	TRBJ2-7	TRBV12-3/TRBV12-4	12
CAIGSRPTPTEAFF	TRBJ1-1	TRBV2	14
CASRGGSSYNEQFF	TRBJ2-1	TRBV25-1	14
CASSQEGRNTGELFF	TRBJ2-2	TRBV3-1	15
CASSHGGGLVTQETQYF	TRBJ2-5	TRBV11-2	17
CASSLGRGIEAFF	TRBJ1-1	TRBV7-9	13
CSVYWVTGELFF	TRBJ2-2	TRBV29-1	12